The sequence of this TCR beta chain was determined in a study of glioma-infiltrating T cells after dendritic cell vaccination listed by TCRdb under 2016. The study in broad terms: The cohort included approximately 15 glioblastoma patients drawn from Phase I and II dendritic cell vaccination trials, of whom 9 were newly diagnosed and 6 had recurrent disease. Between about 2003 and 2012, patients were given autologous tumor lysate-pulsed dendritic cell vaccination. The vaccine consisted of monocyte-derived dendritic cells cultured seven to eight days with IL-4 and GM-CSF, then pulsed overnight with autologous tumor lysate. Patients received three intradermal dendritic cell vaccine injections at biweekly intervals in the arm below the axilla. In glioblastoma patients vaccinated with dendritic cells, deep sequencing of TCR beta CDR3 regions served to measure the amount of tumor-infiltrating lymphocytes and to compare repertoires between tumor and blood. Survival after dendritic cell vaccination was correlated with TCR sequencing metrics, including TIL content and tumor-blood repertoire overlap.

Patients were selected for having adequate residual fresh-frozen tumor tissue and more than two years of available survival data. None of the glioblastoma patients carried an isocitrate dehydrogenase mutation, although molecular status otherwise varied. PBMC were collected before vaccination, two weeks after the third vaccination, and at tumor progression if progression occurred. The Qiagen DNeasy Blood extraction Kit was used for extraction of genomic DNA. Study-wide findings and limitations: The TCR overlap response model with three groups was called speculative and said to need prospective validation. No direct relationship between TCR clonality and survival was found, suggesting that a diverse polyclonal response may matter. The cohort was small and heterogeneous, and full blood and tumor sets were available for few patients, with initial-recurrent tumor pairs available for even fewer patients. After dendritic cell vaccination, a higher estimated pretreatment TIL content predicted longer time to progression and longer overall survival.

TCRB CDR3 regions were amplified from roughly 1.8 ug genomic DNA, or all available DNA if less, using the immunoSEQ assay. The multiplex PCR employed 60 forward primers targeting TCR V beta segments and 13 reverse primers targeting J beta segments. To estimate the number of reads per starting template, synthetic control templates were added to each sample at limiting dilution. Sequencing produced 87 bp reads on the Illumina HiSeq System. The study's processing was this. To remove PCR and sequencing errors, closely related sequences were merged with a nearest neighbor algorithm. TCR overlap was defined as the percentage of unique tumor TCR beta sequences that were also found in the peripheral blood of the same patient. TCRdb re-hosts the immuneACCESS table, in-frame sequences only. Its copies lack some clones; in the studies checked, an unresolved V gene accounts for under half of them, and the cause for the rest is not known. That table furnishes V, J and clone size, whereas the DNA furnished D and trimming. Across this sample there are tens of thousands of clones, with 82% seen only once. In total, the top ten clones hold over 8.5% of the sample.

With respect to this clone: No antigen is known for it. No qualities accompany the bases; no much larger clone lies one base away.

The CDR3 runs 10 amino acids, cysteine and phenylalanine included. This entry keeps only the CDR3 DNA: 30 bases, framed from base 1. The V and J ends are trimmed by 7 bases and 4 bases, leaving 7 bases between them. CDR1 and CDR2 are read off the germline V gene as SQVTM and ANQGSEA. This sequence uses TRBV29-1 and TRBJ1-1; TRBD1 could be the D gene, as 5 bases match. This clonotype was sampled from a human donor with glioblastoma. This specimen was blood, taken before dendritic cell vaccination. The DNA sequence is given as TGCAGCGGGGGGGGCACTGAAGCTTTCTTT. This translates into CSGGGTEAFF.